Below, 12 T cell receptor beta chains from the same sample are listed, as sequenced in a study of cytomegalovirus exposure and HLA in healthy donors. The PCR had 60 Vbeta and 13 Jbeta primers. Method: immunoSEQ multiplex PCR; TCRdb's copy keeps in-frame clones and lacks some. The sample holds some 170,000 clones, just over 75% seen once. The sample was PBMCs. The source is a woman aged 55 to 70 in good health and CMV-seropositive.

The J gene is TRBJ2-3, the V gene TRBV25-1; TRBD2 might be the D (7 bases). V lost 5 bases to trimming and J lost 6 bases, with 12 bases between them. This CDR3 has 13 residues. Germline-derived CDR1 and CDR2 are MGHDK and SYGVNS. CDR3 bases: TGTGCCAGCAGTCGGACGGGGGGCGATACGCAGTATTTT. It specifies CASSRTGGDTQYF.

This clone has just one count. This sequence joins TRBV29-1 and TRBJ1-5; weak D call: TRBD1 (6 bases). CDR1 is SQVTM and CDR2 is ANQGSEA in the germline V gene. CDR3 length: 13 amino acids. The V end lost 7 bases, the J end lost 5 bases, and 15 bases lay between the germline ends. The CDR3 DNA reads TGCAGCGGCCAGGACAGCCCGGATCAGCCCCAGCATTTT. This encodes CSGQDSPDQPQHF.

The V gene is TRBV6-4, the J gene TRBJ1-1, with a tentative D call TRBD1 (6 bases). The germline CDR1 and CDR2 sequences are MRHNA and SNTAGT. The CDR3 is 13 amino acids. The V end lost 6 bases, the J end lost 4 bases, and 12 bases lay between the germline ends. CDR3 residues: CASRDSRGTEAFF. The CDR3 region has the DNA TGTGCCAGCAGGGACAGTCGGGGCACTGAAGCTTTCTTT.

The table lists this clone with a few counts. The chain carries TRBV7-7 and TRBJ2-5; D gene uncertain. The CDR3 consists of 14 residues. V lost 5 bases and J 4 bases, leaving 14 bases between the germline ends. CDR1 is SSHAT and CDR2 is FNYEAQ in the germline V gene (reference sequence). The CDR3 DNA reads as TGTGCCAGCAGCAGAGCCCAATCCCCAGAGACCCAGTACTTC. Amino acids: CASSRAQSPETQYF. The full variable domain, in which reference TRBV7-7 and TRBJ2-5 provide the parts outside the CDR3, is GAGVSQSPRYKVTKRGQDVTLRCDPISSHATLYWYQQALGQGPEFLTYFNYEAQPDKSGLPSDRFSAERPEGSISTLTIQRTEQRDSAMYRCASSRAQSPETQYFGPGTRLLVL.

The chain employs TRBV11-2 and TRBJ1-6; D is ambiguous. CDR1 is SGHAT and CDR2 is FQNNGV in the germline V gene. V was trimmed by 5 bases and J by 2 bases, leaving 10 bases between them. The CDR3 has 15 amino acids. The CDR3 spells CASSPGTAYNSPLHF. The DNA of the CDR3 is TGTGCCAGCAGCCCCGGCACAGCCTATAATTCACCCCTCCACTTT. Drawing the rest from reference TRBV11-2 and TRBJ1-6, the complete variable domain is EAGVAQSPRYKIIEKRQSVAFWCNPISGHATLYWYQQILGQGPKLLIQFQNNGVVDDSQLPKDRFSAERLKGVDSTLKIQPAKLEDSAVYLCASSPGTAYNSPLHFGNGTRLTVT.

This clone has more than one count but fewer than ten. The chain carries TRBV5-8 and TRBJ2-3, with a tentative D call TRBD2 (6 bases). The V end lost 3 bases, the J end lost 0 bases, and 23 bases lay between the germline ends. CDR1 and CDR2 (germline): SGHTS, YDEGEE. The CDR3 consists of 19 residues. In nucleotides, the CDR3 is TGTGCCAGCAGCTCGCGGCTACGGGACTTTTTGTTGAGCACAGATACGCAGTATTTT. It specifies CASSSRLRDFLLSTDTQYF.

The chain recombines TRBV11-3 with TRBJ2-5; TRBD2 matches at 7 bases. The closer fit of TRBJ2-7 to the DNA end suggests the J call may be wrong. From germline, CDR1 is SGHNT and CDR2 YENEEA. CDR3 length: 16 residues. In DNA form, the CDR3 reads TGTGCCAGCAGCTCCCCCGTCTGTTTGGGAGGGTACGAGCAGTACTTC. It yields the protein CASSSPVCLGGYEQYF.

The rearrangement uses TRBV27 and TRBJ2-7; D possibly corresponds to TRBD2 (5 bases). The CDR3 is 14 amino acids. CDR1 is MNHEY and CDR2 is SMNVEV in the germline V gene (reference sequence). Trimming took off 8 bases at V and 2 bases at J, with 16 bases between the two ends. The CDR3 is CASVGTEGAYEQYF. In nucleotides, the CDR3 is TGTGCCAGCGTAGGAACAGAGGGAGCCTACGAGCAGTACTTC.

V gene TRBV7-9 combines with J gene TRBJ1-1; perhaps TRBD1 as D (6 bases). The CDR3 contains 14 residues. The V and J ends lost 3 bases and 1 base respectively, with 9 bases between them. The germline gives CDR1 SEHNR, CDR2 FQNEAQ (reference sequence). The CDR3 coding sequence is TGTGCCAGCAGCTTTAGGGGACAGAACACTGAAGCTTTCTTT. This sequence encodes CASSFRGQNTEAFF.

The chain carries TRBV5-4 and TRBJ2-3; the D gene is possibly TRBD2 (5 bases). Trimming took off 4 bases at V and 6 bases at J, with 12 bases between the two ends. The CDR3 sequence is 13 residues long. Germline values: CDR1 SGHNT, CDR2 YYREEE (reference sequence). The CDR3 reads CASSMDSPDTQYF. In DNA, the CDR3 is TGTGCCAGCAGCATGGACTCTCCCGATACGCAGTATTTT.

On this clone itself: A much bigger clone sits one base away, suggesting this may be a read error. As DNA, the CDR3 is TGCGCCAGCAGCCAAGTGATAGGGGGCGTGTATAATTCACCCCTCCACTTT. Translating it yields CASSQVIGGVYNSPLHF. This chain links TRBV4-1 with TRBJ1-6, with TRBD1 matching over 7 bases. V trimming: 1 base; J trimming: 4 bases; junction bases outside the gene matches: 7. This CDR3 comprises 17 residues. Germline CDR1 reads MGHRA; CDR2 reads YSYEKL.

V usage is TRBV7-2 and J usage is TRBJ2-7; 8 bases fit TRBD2. The CDR3 consists of 14 residues. V shed 5 bases and J 2 bases; nucleotides not matched to a gene: 5. Per the germline V gene, CDR1 is SGHTA and CDR2 is FQGNSA. The CDR3 DNA sequence: TGTGCCAGCAGCCCGGGGGGGTGGGCCTACGAGCAGTACTTC. This translates into CASSPGGWAYEQYF.